This paragraph covers one T cell receptor (beta chain) sequence. What antigen it recognizes has not been identified. No base quality information exists; no much larger clone differs at one position. The data were taken from a study of T-cell memory formation after mild COVID-19 (dated by TCRdb to 2020 to 2022). Regarding the research as a whole: Most TCR sequence clusters were specific to one of the two donors. In a couple of donors, T-cell clones that expanded and contracted after mild COVID-19 were tracked by sequencing TCRalpha and TCRbeta repertoires over time. Two young, previously healthy adult volunteers made up the cohort, one male and one female.

The junction shows trimming of 5 bases on V and 7 bases on J, plus 11 bases between the germline ends. CDR1 is given as MNHEY and CDR2 as SMNVEV, both from the germline V gene (reference sequence). The CDR3 measures 13 amino acids from cysteine to phenylalanine. Only CDR3 DNA remains: 39 bases, in frame from the first base. Data came from an Illumina NovaSeq 6000. TCRalpha and TCRbeta cDNA libraries were built by 5'RACE with constant-segment primers, adding sample barcodes and unique molecular identifiers. RNA was extracted from every sample with Trizol reagent. Amplification of the libraries took two PCR steps, and the second step added a second sample barcode plus Illumina TruSeq adapters. Libraries were sequenced on an Illumina NovaSeq with 2 x 150 bp paired-end reads. Regarding the original processing steps: Demultiplexing of reads and collapsing into UMI-guided consensus sequences were performed with migec v1.2.7. Using mixcr v2.1.11, UMI consensuses were aligned to TRA and TRB V and J templates and then assembled into clonotypes. A clonotype was counted as expanded or contracted only if both edgeR and NoisET called the change significant, with noise models trained on biological replicates. For edgeR calls, the thresholds were a false discovery rate-adjusted p below 0.01 and a log2 fold-change of 1. As an exploratory analysis of dynamics, PCA with hierarchical clustering was applied to max-normalized trajectories of the 1000 most abundant clonotypes. Separately sequenced CD4+ and CD8+ repertoires were used to assign a CD4 or CD8 phenotype to each responding clone. TCRdb ran its own pipeline on the public reads, namely fastp trimming at Q25 and MiXCR clone calling, and kept in-frame beta chains. Every CDR3 protein is listed once, alongside the most common genes and DNA of its rows. TCRdb, not the authors, supplied the V and J calls. Counted in this sample were about 560,000 distinct CDR3 sequences; about 20% of them appeared once. The ten top clones hold roughly 8.3% of the sample.

Overall study results and their limits: Only two mild cases were covered by the study, and larger cohorts that include severe cases with pre-infection samples were considered necessary. Balanced CD4/CD8 phenotypes were observed for clones contracting from day 15 to 85, whereas a bias towards CD4+ was observed for a second wave of clones expanding from day 15 to 37. Contracting CD4+ clones were located mainly in the CM and EM memory subsets, whereas CD8+ clones were found to be enriched in EMRA. The detection of some responding clones in pre-infection memory suggests that pre-existing cross-reactive memory T cells joined the SARS-CoV-2 response. The second-wave clones that peaked on day 37 were not confirmed to be SARS-CoV-2 specific.

PBMCs were isolated by Ficoll-Paque density gradient centrifugation. The V gene is TRBV27 and the J gene is TRBJ2-2; the best D guess is TRBD2, with 5 bases matching. Sequenced material: PBMCs or a T cell subset sorted from them (not recorded which). The TCR was taken from an adult woman who had mild COVID-19 (a few samples of this study predate the infection). The sample titles of this study are shuffled in the database, so cell type and time point are left out; the donor was told from shared clones. In nucleotides, the sequence is TGTGCCAGCAGTCCACAGCGGTACGGGGAGCTGTTTTTT. This translates into CASSPQRYGELFF.